The present TCR beta chain was sequenced within a study of OX40 agonist ivuxolimab in advanced cancers. Study information: Previous treatment with anti-PD-1, anti-PD-L1 or anti-CTLA-4 therapy was allowed; about 44% had received some.

The CDR3 is made up of 14 amino acids. CDR1 MNHEY and CDR2 SVGAGI come from the germline V gene. Trimming left V 5 bases short and J 5 bases short, with 12 bases between. This table comes from immunoSEQ multiplex PCR, and its TCRdb copy is limited to in-frame clones, with some not included. The sample includes roughly 77,000 clones, approximately 85% of them seen just once. Overall study findings and caveats: Mean expanded clone counts were higher in CD8+ than CD4+ T cells. Both blood CD4+ and CD8+ T cells showed clonal growth by week 6 at 0.1 to 3.0 mg/kg.

Turning to this clone: The antigen remains unidentified.

The gene calls are TRBV6-5 and TRBJ1-4; D is ambiguous. Specimen: CD4+ or CD8+ T cells sorted from blood, collected in a trial of the OX40 agonist ivuxolimab. This clonotype was sampled from an adult with an advanced solid tumor such as melanoma, head and neck, liver or kidney cancer. The CDR3 sequence: CASSRGGVNEKLFF. CDR3 nucleotide sequence: TGTGCCAGCAGTCGAGGCGGGGTAAATGAAAAACTGTTTTTT.